This TCR beta chain was recovered during a study of blood T cell repertoires in COVID-19. Turning to the study itself: Acute and convalescent COVID-19 specimens originated in the United States, Italy and Spain.

How the authors handled the data: For nucleated cells, counts were estimated from reference gene primer amplification. The repertoire was sequenced with immunoSEQ multiplex PCR; TCRdb's copy has only in-frame clones and lacks some. The V and J calls and clone size were taken over from that table, and D and trimming were inferred from the DNA. The sample carries approximately 180,000 clones, more than 75% recorded once. The CDR3 covers 14 residues. V lost 4 bases, J lost 8 bases, and 9 bases stayed unmatched. From germline, CDR1 is MGHDK and CDR2 SYGVNS. Material for sequencing was peripheral blood. This chain connects TRBV25-1 to TRBJ1-2; 8 bases match TRBD1. This receptor was identified in a human donor in a cohort sampled during active COVID-19. The chain's CDR3 is CASSARTGRGGYTF. Written as DNA, the CDR3 is TGTGCCAGCAGTGCCCGGACAGGGCGGGGCGGCTACACCTTC.